This passage covers 13 T cell receptor beta chains from one sample sequenced in a study of T-cell reconstitution after alpha-beta-depleted transplantation in children. The library targeted TCRbeta and was prepared with unique molecular identifiers. Using its own MiXCR run on the PCR reads, TCRdb lists one record per CDR3 protein. The sample includes a few hundred thousand distinct CDR3 sequences, 13% of them seen just once. The sequences come from PBMCs, mostly from graft donor cells, collected 360 days after TCRalphabeta/CD19-depleted stem cell transplant. Receptors were obtained from a male patient younger than 18 who had a stem cell transplant for acute myeloid leukemia, so the T cells may come from the graft donor.

CDR3 in DNA: TGCAGCGTTGTGGGTCTAGCGGGAGGGCGGTTCAATGAGCAGTTCTTC. Encoded protein: CSVVGLAGGRFNEQFF. This chain uses TRBV29-1 with TRBJ2-1; TRBD2 aligns across 12 bases. The V gene's germline CDR1 is SQVTM and CDR2 ANQGSEA. V lost 4 bases, J lost 6 bases, and 10 bases stayed unmatched. The CDR3 extends over 16 amino acids.

The table lists this clonotype with many counts. The rearrangement joins TRBV28 to TRBJ2-2; no clear D gene. Trimming removed 6 bases at V and 3 bases at J, with 8 bases between. The CDR3 has 13 residues. Germline loops: CDR1 MDHEN, CDR2 SYDVKM. The CDR3 region is CASSPLDTGELFF. The CDR3 nucleotides are TGTGCCAGCAGCCCCTTAGACACCGGGGAGCTGTTTTTT.

This clonotype was observed a handful of times. The chain couples TRBV29-1 to TRBJ2-3; possible D gene TRBD2, 5 bases. The V end was cut by 0 bases, the J end by 0 bases, with 13 bases between. There are 16 residues in the CDR3. The germline V gene encodes CDR1 SQVTM and CDR2 ANQGSEA. The DNA of the CDR3 is TGCAGCGTTGAAGATCTAACGGCGGGTAGCACAGATACGCAGTATTTT. Its protein product is CSVEDLTAGSTDTQYF.

Concerning this clonotype itself: Relative to the germline gene, one junction end is altered; a read error may explain this. This chain uses TRBV28 with TRBJ2-3, with D possibly matching TRBD2 (6 bases). Germline CDR1 MDHEN, CDR2 SYDVKM. CDR3 length: 15 residues. CDR3 residues: CASSFIAAVTDTQYF. For the CDR3, the DNA is TGCGCCAGCAGTTTTATAGCGGCGGTCACAGATACGCAGTATTTT. Using reference TRBV28 and TRBJ2-3 for the parts outside the CDR3, the full variable domain is DVKVTQSSRYLVKRTGEKVFLECVQDMDHENMFWYRQDPGLGLRLIYFSYDVKMKEKGDIPEGYSVSREKKERFSLILESASTNQTSMYLCASSFIAAVTDTQYFGPGTRLTVL.

The sample holds a few counts of this clonotype. This rearrangement joins TRBV7-2 to TRBJ2-3; TRBD2 aligns across 12 bases. The CDR3 length is 16 residues. In germline, CDR1 is SGHTA, CDR2 FQGNSA. Trimming removed 2 bases from V and 6 bases from J; junction bases left unmatched: 6. The CDR3: CASSLRTSGTGDTQYF. CDR3 nucleotides: TGTGCCAGCAGCTTACGGACTAGCGGGACCGGTGATACGCAGTATTTT. The full variable domain, rest sourced from reference TRBV7-2 and TRBJ2-3, is GAGVSQSPSNKVTEKGKDVELRCDPISGHTALYWYRQSLGQGLEFLIYFQGNSAPDKSGLPSDRFSAERTGGSVSTLTIQRTQQEDSAVYLCASSLRTSGTGDTQYFGPGTRLTVL.

The chain combines TRBV5-5 with TRBJ2-2, with D unresolved. Between the trimmed V and J ends, which lost 3 bases and 4 bases, there was a span of 19 bases. The germline CDR1 and CDR2 sequences are SGHKS and YYEKEE (reference sequence). The CDR3 covers 17 residues. In nucleotides, the CDR3 is TGTGCCAGCAGCTCAACTCCTACGGGTTCCCGCACCGGGGAGCTGTTTTTT. Its translation is CASSSTPTGSRTGELFF.

The chain joins TRBV7-2 to TRBJ2-7, with 8 positions matching TRBD1. Trimming cost V 4 bases and J 0 bases; bases outside gene matches: 5. Germline lookup yields CDR1 SGHTA and CDR2 FQGNSA. This CDR3 is 15 amino acids long. In DNA form, the CDR3 reads TGTGCCAGCAGCTCGACAGGGGCCAGCTCCTACGAGCAGTACTTC. Encoded protein: CASSSTGASSYEQYF.

In this sample, this clonotype turned up many times. This chain joins TRBV7-2 and TRBJ2-1; D uncertain. V was shortened by 1 base and J by 6 bases, with 13 bases between the two germline ends. The CDR3 has 15 amino acids. From germline, CDR1 is SGHTA and CDR2 FQGNSA. The CDR3 bases are TGTGCCAGCAGCTTAGGAGGCGGAGTATTCAATGAGCAGTTCTTC. It yields the protein CASSLGGGVFNEQFF. Complete variable domain (other parts from reference TRBV7-2 and TRBJ2-1): GAGVSQSPSNKVTEKGKDVELRCDPISGHTALYWYRQSLGQGLEFLIYFQGNSAPDKSGLPSDRFSAERTGGSVSTLTIQRTQQEDSAVYLCASSLGGGVFNEQFFGPGTRLTVL.

This clonotype has only a few counts. This sequence joins TRBV5-1 and TRBJ1-1; D gene ambiguous. CDR3 length: 13 amino acids. Trimming pared 4 bases from V and 2 bases from J, leaving 9 bases between. Germline CDR1 SGHRS, CDR2 YFSETQ. The DNA for the CDR3 is TGCGCCAGCAGCCCCCAGCTTAACACTGAAGCTTTCTTT. Its translation is CASSPQLNTEAFF.

The genes are TRBV20-1 and TRBJ2-4; D possibly corresponds to TRBD2 (5 bases). V lost 0 bases, J lost 2 bases, and 11 bases lay in between. From germline, CDR1 is DFQATT and CDR2 SNEGSKA (reference sequence). The CDR3 is 15 residues long. The CDR3, as DNA: TGCAGTGCTAGAGATCTCGAGGGTACCAAAAACATTCAGTACTTC. Translating gives CSARDLEGTKNIQYF.

This chain joins TRBV20-1 and TRBJ1-5; 7 bases are shared with TRBD1. Germline CDR1 DFQATT, CDR2 SNEGSKA (reference sequence). The ends lost 3 bases at V and 1 base at J; junction bases unmatched: 3. The CDR3 contains 14 residues. The CDR3 region has the DNA TGCAGTGCTAGGGGACAGCTGAGCAATCAGCCCCAGCATTTT. Translating it yields CSARGQLSNQPQHF.

J is TRBJ2-2 and V is TRBV29-1, with 10 bases fitting TRBD1. V shed 6 bases and J 1 base; nucleotides not matched to a gene: 5. Germline V gene lookup returns CDR1 SQVTM and CDR2 ANQGSEA. The CDR3 has 15 residues. CDR3 sequence (DNA): TGCAGCGTGGACAGGGGGGGGTTGAACACCGGGGAGCTGTTTTTT. Translating gives CSVDRGGLNTGELFF.

The chain links TRBV28 to TRBJ2-3; D gene ambiguous. The V gene's germline CDR1 is MDHEN and CDR2 SYDVKM. Trimming removed 2 bases from V and 2 bases from J, with 11 bases in between. This CDR3 contains 15 residues. CDR3 sequence: CASSLITSYTDTQYF. The CDR3 coding sequence is TGTGCCAGCAGTTTAATAACCTCTTACACAGATACGCAGTATTTT.